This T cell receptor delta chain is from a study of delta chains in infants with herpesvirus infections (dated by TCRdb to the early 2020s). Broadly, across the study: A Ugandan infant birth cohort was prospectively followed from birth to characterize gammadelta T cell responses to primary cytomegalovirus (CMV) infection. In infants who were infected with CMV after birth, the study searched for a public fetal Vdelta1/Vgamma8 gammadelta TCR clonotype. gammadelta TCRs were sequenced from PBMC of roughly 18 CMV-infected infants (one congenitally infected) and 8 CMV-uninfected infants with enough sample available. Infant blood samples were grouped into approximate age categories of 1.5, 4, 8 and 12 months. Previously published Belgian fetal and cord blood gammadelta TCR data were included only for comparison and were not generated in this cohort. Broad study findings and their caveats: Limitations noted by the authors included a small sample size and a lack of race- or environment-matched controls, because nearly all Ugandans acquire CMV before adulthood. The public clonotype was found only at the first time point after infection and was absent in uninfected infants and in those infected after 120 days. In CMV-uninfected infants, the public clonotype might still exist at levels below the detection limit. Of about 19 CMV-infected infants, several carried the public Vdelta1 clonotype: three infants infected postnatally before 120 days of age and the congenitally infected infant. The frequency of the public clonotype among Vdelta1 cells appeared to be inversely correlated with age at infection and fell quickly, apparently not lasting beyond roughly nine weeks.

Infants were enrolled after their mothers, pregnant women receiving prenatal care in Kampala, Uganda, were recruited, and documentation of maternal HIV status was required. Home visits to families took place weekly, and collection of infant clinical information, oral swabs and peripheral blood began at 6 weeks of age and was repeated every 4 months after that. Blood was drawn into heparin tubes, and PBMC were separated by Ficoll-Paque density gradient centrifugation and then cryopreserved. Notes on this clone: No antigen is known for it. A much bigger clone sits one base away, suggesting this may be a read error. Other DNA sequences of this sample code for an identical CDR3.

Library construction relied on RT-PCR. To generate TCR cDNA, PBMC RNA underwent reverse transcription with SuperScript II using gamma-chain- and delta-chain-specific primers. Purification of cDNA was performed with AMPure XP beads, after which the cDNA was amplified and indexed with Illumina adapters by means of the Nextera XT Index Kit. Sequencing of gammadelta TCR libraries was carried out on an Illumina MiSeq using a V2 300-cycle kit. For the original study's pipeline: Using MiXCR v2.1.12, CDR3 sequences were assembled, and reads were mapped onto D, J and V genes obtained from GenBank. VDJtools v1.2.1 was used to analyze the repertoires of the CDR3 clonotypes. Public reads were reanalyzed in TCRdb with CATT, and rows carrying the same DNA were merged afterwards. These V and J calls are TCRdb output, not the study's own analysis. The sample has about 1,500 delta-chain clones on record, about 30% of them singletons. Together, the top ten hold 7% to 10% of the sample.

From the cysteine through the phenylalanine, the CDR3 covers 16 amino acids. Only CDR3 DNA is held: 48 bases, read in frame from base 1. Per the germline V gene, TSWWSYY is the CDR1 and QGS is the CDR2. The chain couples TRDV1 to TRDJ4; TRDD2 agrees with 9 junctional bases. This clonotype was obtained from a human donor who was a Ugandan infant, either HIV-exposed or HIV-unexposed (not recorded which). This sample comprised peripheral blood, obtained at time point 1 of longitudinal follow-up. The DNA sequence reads TGTGCTCTTGGGTCTCCTTCCTACAAAAATTGTAGACCACTGATCTTT. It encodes CALGSPSYKNCRPLIF.